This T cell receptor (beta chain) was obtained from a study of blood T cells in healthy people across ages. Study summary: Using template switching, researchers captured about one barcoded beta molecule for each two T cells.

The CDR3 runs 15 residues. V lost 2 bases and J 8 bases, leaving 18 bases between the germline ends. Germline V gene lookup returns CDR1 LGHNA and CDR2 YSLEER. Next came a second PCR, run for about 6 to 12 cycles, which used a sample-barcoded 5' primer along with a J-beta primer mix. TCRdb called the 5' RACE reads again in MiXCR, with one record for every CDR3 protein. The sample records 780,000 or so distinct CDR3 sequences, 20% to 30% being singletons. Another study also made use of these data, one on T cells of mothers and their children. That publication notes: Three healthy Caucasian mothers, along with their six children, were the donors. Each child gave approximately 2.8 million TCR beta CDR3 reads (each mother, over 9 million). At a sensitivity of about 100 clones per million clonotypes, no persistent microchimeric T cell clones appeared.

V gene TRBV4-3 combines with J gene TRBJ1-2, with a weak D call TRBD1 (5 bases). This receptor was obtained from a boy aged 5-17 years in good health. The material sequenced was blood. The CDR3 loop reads CASSQTWGRDVGYTF. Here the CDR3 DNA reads TGCGCCAGCAGCCAAACTTGGGGACGGGACGTGGGCTACACCTTC.